This TCR beta chain is from a study of blood T cell repertoires in COVID-19. In the study overall: Samples representing acute and convalescent COVID-19 were sourced from the United States, Italy and Spain. T cells, B-cell-depleted T cells, or PBMCs supplied cDNA or gDNA.

Donors were grouped by their self-reported clinical history. Cohort 3 donors counted as recovered after two negative PCRs, clearance, or resolved symptoms. Method: immunoSEQ multiplex PCR; TCRdb's copy keeps in-frame clones and lacks some. The sample records 220,000 or so clones, over 80% being singletons. The CDR3 runs 16 residues. Germline assignment: CDR1 SGHNT and CDR2 YENEEA. Trimming removed 2 bases at V and 0 bases at J, with 10 bases between. V and J are TRBV11-3 and TRBJ1-4, with D uncertain. The material sequenced was PBMCs or T cells enriched from blood (not recorded which). This TCR derives from a woman aged 40 to 50 who had recovered from COVID-19. Written as DNA, the CDR3 is TGTGCCAGCAGCTTAAGTCCCGGGGCAACTAATGAAAAACTGTTTTTT. Protein sequence: CASSLSPGATNEKLFF.